What follows are 21 T cell receptor beta chains derived from one specimen sequenced in a study of CD8 T cells in Susac syndrome. An amount of RNA that ranged from roughly 0.5 to 1 ug was reverse transcribed with random hexamers. TCRdb fed the immunoSEQ multiplex PCR reads into MiXCR, producing one record per CDR3 protein. The table lists around 300,000 distinct CDR3 sequences, around 92% of them singletons, with over 0.065% in the top ten. The sequenced sample was CD4+ T cells from PBMCs. The receptors were gathered from a human donor with multiple sclerosis.

This chain connects TRBV23-1 to TRBJ2-7, with D tentatively TRBD2 (6 bases). TRBV23-1 is an open reading frame, and its role is uncertain. V lost 4 bases, J lost 0 bases, and 19 bases lay in between. CDR3 length: 17 residues. CDR3 protein: CASSPTPGLTFSYEQYF. In DNA form, the CDR3 reads TGCGCCAGCAGTCCTACCCCGGGACTTACGTTCTCCTACGAGCAGTACTTC.

The rearrangement uses TRBV19 and TRBJ2-7; weak D call: TRBD2 (6 bases). The CDR3 covers 14 residues. The V end was cut by 7 bases, the J end by 6 bases, with 19 bases between. In germline, CDR1 is LNHDA, CDR2 SQIVND (reference sequence). This CDR3 reads CASKENGGTSEQYF. The CDR3 region has the DNA TGTGCCAGTAAGGAAAACGGAGGGACTTCCGAGCAGTACTTC.

This chain uses TRBV25-1 with TRBJ2-3; 14 bases match TRBD2. This CDR3 has 18 residues. Trimming at V came to 6 bases and at J to 4 bases, leaving 12 bases not matched to a gene. Germline values: CDR1 MGHDK, CDR2 SYGVNS. CDR3 amino acids: CASSRPTSGRAGADTQYF. For the CDR3, the DNA is TGTGCCAGCAGCCGGCCGACTAGCGGGAGGGCCGGCGCAGATACGCAGTATTTT.

CDR3 sequence reads: CSAVEVDTQYF. The DNA for the CDR3 is TGCAGTGCAGTGGAGGTAGATACGCAGTATTTT. The V gene is TRBV20-1, the J gene TRBJ2-3; D possibly corresponds to TRBD2 (5 bases). Trimming left V 6 bases short and J 5 bases short, with 9 bases between. The germline V gene encodes CDR1 DFQATT and CDR2 SNEGSKA (reference sequence). The CDR3 extends over 11 amino acids.

This rearrangement joins TRBV29-1 to TRBJ1-1; TRBD1 matches at 7 bases. Germline V gene sequence: CDR1 SQVTM, CDR2 ANQGSEA. The CDR3 runs 14 residues. Unmatched junction bases numbered 9, after V lost 4 bases and J lost 4 bases. The CDR3 here is CSVAGLPGGTEAFF. The CDR3 DNA sequence: TGCAGCGTTGCGGGGCTCCCAGGGGGCACTGAAGCTTTCTTT.

J is TRBJ2-5 and V is TRBV30, with TRBD2 identical over 12 bases. J was trimmed by 3 bases and V by 0 bases; bases with no gene match: 5. Germline V gives CDR1 GTSNPN, CDR2 SVGIG (reference sequence). CDR3 size: 16 residues. CDR3 loop: CAWSVFASGREETQYF. DNA for the CDR3: TGTGCCTGGAGTGTTTTTGCTAGCGGGAGGGAAGAGACCCAGTACTTC.

The rearrangement uses TRBV20-1 and TRBJ2-1, with 8 bases identical to TRBD2. The CDR3 contains 16 residues. The trim removed 0 bases at V and 9 bases at J, leaving 13 bases unmatched. CDR1 is DFQATT and CDR2 is SNEGSKA in the germline V gene (reference sequence). CDR3: CSARDRGTSVSGEQFF. Here the CDR3 DNA reads TGCAGTGCTAGAGATAGAGGGACTAGTGTTTCGGGTGAGCAGTTCTTC.

The gene calls are TRBV7-2 and TRBJ1-1; no firm D call. Germline V lookup: CDR1 SGHTA, CDR2 FQGNSA. The V gene lost 5 bases and the J gene lost 2 bases, with 12 bases spanning the gap. The CDR3 totals 14 residues. CDR3 residues: CASSLYSTNTEAFF. The CDR3 region has the DNA TGTGCCAGCAGCCTGTATAGTACCAACACTGAAGCTTTCTTT.

This clonotype showed up just a few times. The genes are TRBV6-5 and TRBJ1-1; D might be TRBD1 (5 bases). The CDR3 is made up of 14 amino acids. V was trimmed by 4 bases and J by 2 bases, leaving 11 bases between them. The germline CDR1 and CDR2 sequences are MNHEY and SVGAGI. The CDR3 spells CASSFGTRNTEAFF. The CDR3 DNA reads TGTGCCAGCAGTTTTGGGACTCGAAACACTGAAGCTTTCTTT.

The chain is built from TRBV7-2 and TRBJ1-1; 7 bases are a match to TRBD1. With 5 bases clipped from V and 1 base from J, the junction kept 7 bases outside the gene matches. Looked up from germline, CDR1 is SGHTA and CDR2 is FQGNSA. This CDR3 region has 15 residues. Here the CDR3 DNA reads TGTGCCAGCAGCCCCCCCGGGACAGAGAACACTGAAGCTTTCTTT. Amino acids: CASSPPGTENTEAFF.

The chain uses TRBV6-1 and TRBJ1-2, with D perhaps matching TRBD1 (5 bases). This CDR3 is 16 amino acids long. Germline CDR1 and CDR2: MNHNS and SASEGT. Trimming pared 9 bases from V and 4 bases from J, leaving 24 bases between. The CDR3 region has the DNA TGTGCCAGTAGAAGGTTTGCGGCTGCGGGGCTCTATGGCTACACCTTC. As protein: CASRRFAAAGLYGYTF.

V gene TRBV5-4 combines with J gene TRBJ2-5; 7 positions match TRBD2. V lost 3 bases to trimming and J lost 8 bases; unmatched junction nucleotides: 13. The CDR3 covers 15 residues. The germline CDR1 and CDR2 sequences are SGHNT and YYREEE (reference sequence). This chain's CDR3 is CASSSDLGPGGTQYF. The CDR3 coding sequence is TGTGCCAGCAGCTCCGACCTTGGCCCGGGGGGAACCCAGTACTTC.

The genes are TRBV12-3 or TRBV12-4 and TRBJ1-4; 8 positions agree with TRBD1. This CDR3 contains 15 residues. V lost 6 bases, J lost 7 bases, and 10 bases stayed unmatched. In DNA, the CDR3 is TGTGCCAGCAGCCGAGACAGGGGAGGGAGTGAAAAACTGTTTTTT. Translation gives CASSRDRGGSEKLFF.

The CDR3 loop is CATSDQGTANQPQHF. The CDR3 DNA reads TGTGCCACCAGTGATCAAGGGACAGCCAATCAGCCCCAGCATTTT. The chain recombines TRBV24-1 with TRBJ1-5; 7 bases are a match to TRBD1. The CDR3 runs to 15 residues. J was trimmed by 3 bases and V by 3 bases; bases with no gene match: 4. Germline CDR1 and CDR2: KGHDR and SFDVKD.

The chain couples TRBV6-6 to TRBJ1-6; 9 nucleotides agree with TRBD1. Germline V gene sequence: CDR1 MNHNY, CDR2 SVGAGI (reference sequence). J was trimmed by 10 bases and V by 6 bases; bases with no gene match: 4. This CDR3 has 13 amino acids. CDR3 coding DNA: TGTGCCAGCAGCCGGGACAGGGCCTCACCCCTCCACTTT. Translation: CASSRDRASPLHF.

The chain recombines TRBV5-1 with TRBJ2-5; 8 nucleotides line up with TRBD1. CDR1 and CDR2 (germline): SGHRS, YFSETQ. This CDR3 has 14 amino acids. With 4 bases clipped from V and 2 bases from J, the junction kept 4 bases outside the gene matches. Written as DNA, the CDR3 is TGCGCCAGCAGCGTTTACAGGGGGCAAGAGACCCAGTACTTC. Residues: CASSVYRGQETQYF.

This chain connects TRBV20-1 to TRBJ2-3; 14 bases align to TRBD2. The germline CDR1 and CDR2 sequences are DFQATT and SNEGSKA (reference sequence). V trimming: 1 base; J trimming: 1 base; junction bases outside the gene matches: 1. This CDR3 region has 16 residues. As DNA, the CDR3 is TGCAGTGCTAGAGCGACTAGCGGGGGGGGCACAGATACGCAGTATTTT. It encodes CSARATSGGGTDTQYF.

This chain joins TRBV20-1 and TRBJ2-1; the D gene is possibly TRBD2 (6 bases). The CDR3 spans 12 residues. Germline V gene lookup returns CDR1 DFQATT and CDR2 SNEGSKA (reference sequence). Between the trimmed V and J ends, which lost 1 base and 10 bases, there was a span of 11 bases. The chain's CDR3 is CSARVLADEQFF. Here the CDR3 DNA reads TGCAGTGCTAGAGTACTAGCAGACGAGCAGTTCTTC.

The chain carries TRBV4-2 and TRBJ2-2, with D possibly TRBD1 on 6 matching bases. Trimming removed 5 bases from V and 3 bases from J, with 16 bases in between. In germline, CDR1 is LGHNA, CDR2 YNFKEQ. The CDR3 has 16 residues. CDR3 sequence: CASSVPGTLDTGELFF. CDR3 bases: TGTGCCAGCAGCGTACCTGGGACATTAGACACCGGGGAGCTGTTTTTT.

The chain combines TRBV28 with TRBJ2-7, with 9 nucleotides matching TRBD1. This CDR3 has 15 amino acids. CDR1 is MDHEN and CDR2 is SYDVKM in the germline V gene. The V and J ends lost 5 bases and 3 bases, in that order; junction bases with no gene match: 8. As DNA, the CDR3 is TGTGCCAGCAGTACCCCGACAGGGGGGATCTACGAGCAGTACTTC. Translating it yields CASSTPTGGIYEQYF.

The J gene is TRBJ2-6, the V gene TRBV2, with a weak D call TRBD2 (5 bases). Germline loops: CDR1 SNHLY, CDR2 FYNNEI. The CDR3 spans 14 residues. V lost 6 bases to trimming and J lost 2 bases, with 8 bases between them. CDR3 in DNA: TGTGCCAGCAGGAGGGATACTGGGGCCAACGTCCTGACTTTC. Translating gives CASRRDTGANVLTF. The full variable domain, rest sourced from reference TRBV2 and TRBJ2-6, is EPEVTQTPSHQVTQMGQEVILRCVPISNHLYFYWYRQILGQKVEFLVSFYNNEISEKSEIFDDQFSVERPDGSNFTLKIRSTKLEDSAMYFCASRRDTGANVLTFGAGSRLTVL.